This is a list of T cell receptor beta chains from one sample in a study of cytomegalovirus exposure and HLA in healthy donors. Only in-frame clones appear in the TCRdb table, and some are missing; sequencing was by immunoSEQ multiplex PCR. The repertoire includes 150,000 or so clones, roughly 83% of them detected once, and about 0.37% sits in the top ten. The sample was PBMCs. The receptors here all came from a boy younger than 10 in good health and CMV-seronegative. CDR3s include the opening cysteine and the closing phenylalanine or tryptophan. A D gene is named only where the DNA matches it firmly. Rows give clone size only sometimes, using once, few, many, or a class for an expanded clone.

length | D | size | J | V | DNA | CDR3
16 | TRBD1 | - | TRBJ2-5 | TRBV5-1 | TGCGCCAGCAGCTTGGGGCCGCAGACAGGGGTAGAGACCCAGTACTTC | CASSLGPQTGVETQYF
14 | - | - | TRBJ1-1 | TRBV27 | TGTGCCAGCAGTTTATCCCGCGGGAACACTGAAGCTTTCTTT | CASSLSRGNTEAFF
13 | TRBD2 | - | TRBJ2-7 | TRBV7-9 | TGTGCCAGCAGTCTAGGACTAGCGGTATCGCAGTACTTC | CASSLGLAVSQYF
13 | - | - | TRBJ1-1 | TRBV28 | TGTGCCAGCAGTTTCGAAGGGAGACCTGAAGCTTTCTTT | CASSFEGRPEAFF
13 | - | few | TRBJ2-7 | TRBV2 | TGTGCCAGCAGCGAAGGGAGTTGGAACGAGCAGTACTTC | CASSEGSWNEQYF
16 | - | - | TRBJ2-7 | TRBV11-2 | TGTGCCAGCAGCTTAGATCGGGCAGGGGAGATCTACGAGCAGTACTTC | CASSLDRAGEIYEQYF
17 | TRBD1 | - | TRBJ1-2 | TRBV7-9 | TGTGCCAGCAGCCTGATTATTGGGACAGGGAGCAACTATGGCTACACCTTC | CASSLIIGTGSNYGYTF
15 | TRBD2 | - | TRBJ2-3 | TRBV27 | TGTGCCAGCAGTTCAAACCTAGCGGGAGTAGATACGCAGTATTTT | CASSSNLAGVDTQYF
16 | TRBD2 | - | TRBJ2-7 | TRBV7-9 | TGTGCCAGCAGCTCTCGGACTAGCGGAGAACCCTACGAGCAGTACTTC | CASSSRTSGEPYEQYF
15 | TRBD1 | - | TRBJ2-5 | TRBV5-8 | TGTGCCAGCAGCAAAGGGACAGCCCTTCAAGAGACCCAGTACTTC | CASSKGTALQETQYF
15 | - | - | TRBJ2-5 | TRBV19 | TGTGCCAGTAGTACGATCTGGGGCTTCCAAGAGACCCAGTACTTC | CASSTIWGFQETQYF
14 | - | - | TRBJ2-1 | TRBV30 | TGTGCCTGGAGTCCTCTGCTTAATAGCGGAGAGCAGTTCTTC | CAWSPLLNSGEQFF
16 | TRBD1 | few | TRBJ2-7 | TRBV28 | TGTGCCAGCAGTTCTTGGACAGGGGACCTTGGCTACGAGCAGTACTTC | CASSSWTGDLGYEQYF
17 | - | - | TRBJ2-3 | TRBV21-1 | TGTGCCAGCAGCCTCAAAGTCATGGCCCGCGCGGGAGATACGCAGTATTTT | CASSLKVMARAGDTQYF
17 | TRBD1 | - | TRBJ1-2 | TRBV19 | TGTGCCAGTAGTATAGCCCATGACAGGGAAGTCTCCTATGGCTACACCTTC | CASSIAHDREVSYGYTF
14 | - | - | TRBJ1-2 | TRBV19 | TGTGCCAGTAGTATGTCCAGGGAAGGCGATGGCTACACCTTC | CASSMSREGDGYTF
16 | TRBD2 | - | TRBJ2-1 | TRBV27 | TGTGCCAGCACAATCGGGGTCAGCGGGAGCTACAATGAGCAGTTCTTC | CASTIGVSGSYNEQFF
16 | TRBD2 | - | TRBJ2-7 | TRBV27 | TGTGCCAGCAGCCCGGGGACTACCTCATACTCCTACGAGCAGTACTTC | CASSPGTTSYSYEQYF
14 | - | few | TRBJ1-4 | TRBV4-2 | TGTGCCAGCAGCCACGACTCAACTAATGAAAAACTGTTTTTT | CASSHDSTNEKLFF
14 | TRBD2 | - | TRBJ2-7 | TRBV2 | TGTGCCAGCAGTGAGACTAGCGGGAGTCACGAGCAGTACTTC | CASSETSGSHEQYF
16 | TRBD1 | once | TRBJ1-3 | TRBV29-1 | TGCAGCGTTGACCTGGGCAGGGGGTTGTCTGGAAACACCATATATTTT | CSVDLGRGLSGNTIYF
15 | TRBD1 | - | TRBJ1-2 | TRBV27 | TGTGCCAGCAGTTTCACAGGGGGCGCGGGCTATGGCTACACCTTC | CASSFTGGAGYGYTF
14 | TRBD2 | - | TRBJ2-1 | TRBV7-6 | TGTGCCAGCAGCTTAGCGACTAGCGGCAATGAGCAGTTCTTC | CASSLATSGNEQFF
12 | - | - | TRBJ2-7 | TRBV7-9 | TGTGCCAGCAGCTCAACTACCTACGAGCAGTACTTC | CASSSTTYEQYF